A selection of T cell receptor beta chains follows, all from one sample in a study of blood T cell repertoires in COVID-19. The repertoire was sequenced with immunoSEQ multiplex PCR; TCRdb's copy has only in-frame clones and lacks some. This table has about 310,000 clones, approximately 90% appearing once. The sample consisted of PBMCs or T cells enriched from blood (not recorded which). These receptors originate from a woman aged 18-29 years who had recovered from COVID-19. CDR3s include the opening cysteine and the closing phenylalanine or tryptophan. The D gene is left open where the match is weak. Rows may omit the clone size; those that give it use once, few, many or a size class.

TRBJ2-4	.	.	TRBV5-6	TGTGCCAGCAGCCGATTGGCAGGGGCCAAAAACATTCAGTACTTC	CASSRLAGAKNIQYF
TRBJ2-1	.	TRBD2	TRBV27	TGTGCCAGCAGTCTCCTTGGACTAGCGGCGTACAATGAGCAGTTCTTC	CASSLLGLAAYNEQFF
TRBJ1-1	.	.	TRBV7-2	TGTGCCAGCAGCTTAGTCCCTAGCGACACTGAAGCTTTCTTT	CASSLVPSDTEAFF
TRBJ2-7	few	.	TRBV5-1	TGCGCCAGCAGCCTCCTGTTTTCCGACGAGCAGTACTTC	CASSLLFSDEQYF
TRBJ1-2	.	TRBD1	TRBV9	TGTGCCAGCATGGGGGGACAGGGGTTCTATGGCTACACCTTC	CASMGGQGFYGYTF
TRBJ2-5	.	TRBD1	TRBV12-5	TGTGCTAGTGGCCCCGGGACAGAAGAGACCCAGTACTTC	CASGPGTEETQYF
TRBJ2-7	.	.	TRBV4-1	TGCGCCAGCAGCCCCTACCCCCCTTACGAGCAGTACTTC	CASSPYPPYEQYF
TRBJ1-2	.	.	TRBV10-3	TGTGCCATCAGTGAGTACAGCAACTATGGCTACACCTTC	CAISEYSNYGYTF
TRBJ1-1	.	.	TRBV27	TGTGCCAGCAGTTTATTCGGGGGGCCTGAAGCTTTCTTT	CASSLFGGPEAFF
TRBJ1-2	.	TRBD1	TRBV4-2	TGTGCCAGCAGCCAGGGCATAGATATGGGACAGAGCGGCTACACCTTC	CASSQGIDMGQSGYTF
TRBJ1-4	.	TRBD1	TRBV30	TGTGCCTGGAGCCGACAGGGGGTAGGGGAAAAACTGTTTTTT	CAWSRQGVGEKLFF
TRBJ2-5	.	.	TRBV2	TGTGCCAGCAGTGACAAGGGGGGGGAATACCAAGAGACCCAGTACTTC	CASSDKGGEYQETQYF
TRBJ1-1	few	.	TRBV9	TGTGCCAGCAGCGCAGGTCAGGCTGGCCCCTCCTGGGCAGCTTTCTTT	CASSAGQAGPSWAAFF
TRBJ2-1	.	.	TRBV14	TGTGCCAGCAGCCAAGCTACAGGGATTTACAATGAGCAGTTCTTC	CASSQATGIYNEQFF
TRBJ1-2	.	.	TRBV6-5	TGTGCCAGCAGTTACTCGATGGGGGGGATGCGGTATGGCTACACCTTC	CASSYSMGGMRYGYTF
TRBJ2-7	.	.	TRBV5-4	TGTGCCAGCAGCCAATCCGGAGTTTGGGCCTACGAGCAGTACTTC	CASSQSGVWAYEQYF
TRBJ2-3	once	TRBD2	TRBV14	TGTGCCAGCAGCCAAGCGGCTAGCGGGGGGATATGGACAGATACGCAGTATTTT	CASSQAASGGIWTDTQYF
TRBJ1-2	.	TRBD1	TRBV7-2	TGTGCCAGCAGCTTAGTAGGACAGGGCTCTGGCTACACCTTC	CASSLVGQGSGYTF
TRBJ2-7	.	TRBD1	TRBV6-2/TRBV6-3	TGTGCCAGCAGTTACGGGGGACAGGCCTACGAGCAGTACTTC	CASSYGGQAYEQYF
TRBJ1-2	.	TRBD1	TRBV7-2	TGTGCCAGCAGCTTAGGACAGGGGTTGTTACGTGGCTACACCTTC	CASSLGQGLLRGYTF
TRBJ2-7	.	.	TRBV10-3	TGTGCCATCAGTGAGTATATTAGCTCCTACGAGCAGTACTTC	CAISEYISSYEQYF
TRBJ2-2	.	TRBD2	TRBV5-1	TGCGCCAGCAGCTCTTTAGCGGGGACCGGGGAGCTGTTTTTT	CASSSLAGTGELFF
TRBJ1-1	.	.	TRBV11-3	TGTGCCAGCAGCTTAGCCCACAGGACTGAAGCTTTCTTT	CASSLAHRTEAFF
TRBJ1-3	.	.	TRBV30	TGTGCCTGGAATCGAAGCCCTGGAAACACCATATATTTT	CAWNRSPGNTIYF
TRBJ1-6	.	TRBD1	TRBV15	TGTGCCACCAGCAGTTTCGGACAGGGGGCAATGTGGAATTCACCCCTCCACTTT	CATSSFGQGAMWNSPLHF
TRBJ1-2	.	.	TRBV28	TGTGCCAGCAGGGGGCCCTATGGCTACACCTTC	CASRGPYGYTF
TRBJ1-2	.	.	TRBV30	TGTGCCTGGAGGGGTGCGGCTTACTATGGCTACACCTTC	CAWRGAAYYGYTF
TRBJ2-5	.	TRBD1	TRBV5-1	TGCGCCAGCAGCTTGGGACAGGGCCCCCAGGAGACCCAGTACTTC	CASSLGQGPQETQYF
TRBJ1-6	.	.	TRBV10-3	TGTGCCATCAGTGAGTCCAGGGCCCTACCTCATAATTCACCCCTCCACTTT	CAISESRALPHNSPLHF
TRBJ2-2	.	.	TRBV15	TGTGCCACTAGTAGCTCGCCGAACACCGGGGAGCTGTTTTTT	CATSSSPNTGELFF
TRBJ2-7	.	TRBD2	TRBV4-3	TGCGCCAGCAGCCCTATAGCGGGAGAAACGTACGAGCAGTACTTC	CASSPIAGETYEQYF
TRBJ2-5	.	TRBD2	TRBV5-4	TGTGCCAGCAGCTCGGGGGACTACCTAATTAAAGAGACCCAGTACTTC	CASSSGDYLIKETQYF
TRBJ1-2	.	.	TRBV5-4	TGTGCCAGCAGCTTGGAACAGGGCCTAGGGTATGGCTACACCTTC	CASSLEQGLGYGYTF
TRBJ2-5	once	.	TRBV18	TGTGCCAGCTCACCACCAGGGGCGAGGGAGACCCAGTACTTC	CASSPPGARETQYF
TRBJ2-1	.	TRBD2	TRBV23-1	TGCGCCAGCAGTCATGAGGGATTCGAAGCGGGAGCCGATGAGCAGTTCTTC	CASSHEGFEAGADEQFF
TRBJ1-2	few	.	TRBV7-3	TGTGCCAGCAGCTTAAACGCAGGGGCGTATGGCTACACCTTC	CASSLNAGAYGYTF
TRBJ2-5	.	TRBD2	TRBV6-2/TRBV6-3	TGTGCCAGCAGTAACCCGAGGAGCGGGACCGGGAAGACCCAGTACTTC	CASSNPRSGTGKTQYF
TRBJ1-2	.	.	TRBV6-4	TGTGCCAGCAGTGATCCGGAGGGCTACACCTTC	CASSDPEGYTF
TRBJ1-4	.	TRBD1	TRBV27	TGTGCCAGCAGTTTGCTCTGGGACAGCACAACTAATGAAAAACTGTTTTTT	CASSLLWDSTTNEKLFF
TRBJ1-5	.	.	TRBV6-1	TGTGCCAGCAGTGAAGCGCGGCCCGGCGGGCCCCAGCATTTT	CASSEARPGGPQHF
TRBJ1-6	.	.	TRBV30	TGTGCCTGGAGTCGTAATTCACCCCTCCACTTT	CAWSRNSPLHF
TRBJ1-2	.	.	TRBV30	TGTGCCTGGAGCGAGGACTACTATGGCTACACCTTC	CAWSEDYYGYTF
TRBJ2-1	.	TRBD2	TRBV9	TGTGCCAGCAATCGCTTTAGCGGGAGTTCCTACAATGAGCAGTTCTTC	CASNRFSGSSYNEQFF